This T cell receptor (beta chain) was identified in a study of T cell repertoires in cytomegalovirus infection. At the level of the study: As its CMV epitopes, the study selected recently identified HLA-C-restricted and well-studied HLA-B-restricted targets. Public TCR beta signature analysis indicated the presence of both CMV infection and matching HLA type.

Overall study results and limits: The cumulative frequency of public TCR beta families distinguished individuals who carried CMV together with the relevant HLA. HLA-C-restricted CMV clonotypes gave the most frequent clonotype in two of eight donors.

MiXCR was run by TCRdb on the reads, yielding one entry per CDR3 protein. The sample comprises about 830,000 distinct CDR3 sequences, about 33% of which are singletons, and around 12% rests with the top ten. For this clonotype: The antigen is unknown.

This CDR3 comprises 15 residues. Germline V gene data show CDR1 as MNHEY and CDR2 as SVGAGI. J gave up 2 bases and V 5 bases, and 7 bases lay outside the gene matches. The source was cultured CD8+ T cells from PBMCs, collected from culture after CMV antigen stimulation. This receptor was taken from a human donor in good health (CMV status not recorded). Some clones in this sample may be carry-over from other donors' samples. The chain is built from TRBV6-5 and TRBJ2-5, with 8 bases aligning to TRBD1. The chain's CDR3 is CASSGQGWRQETQYF. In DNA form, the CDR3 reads TGTGCCAGCAGTGGACAGGGTTGGAGGCAAGAGACCCAGTACTTC.